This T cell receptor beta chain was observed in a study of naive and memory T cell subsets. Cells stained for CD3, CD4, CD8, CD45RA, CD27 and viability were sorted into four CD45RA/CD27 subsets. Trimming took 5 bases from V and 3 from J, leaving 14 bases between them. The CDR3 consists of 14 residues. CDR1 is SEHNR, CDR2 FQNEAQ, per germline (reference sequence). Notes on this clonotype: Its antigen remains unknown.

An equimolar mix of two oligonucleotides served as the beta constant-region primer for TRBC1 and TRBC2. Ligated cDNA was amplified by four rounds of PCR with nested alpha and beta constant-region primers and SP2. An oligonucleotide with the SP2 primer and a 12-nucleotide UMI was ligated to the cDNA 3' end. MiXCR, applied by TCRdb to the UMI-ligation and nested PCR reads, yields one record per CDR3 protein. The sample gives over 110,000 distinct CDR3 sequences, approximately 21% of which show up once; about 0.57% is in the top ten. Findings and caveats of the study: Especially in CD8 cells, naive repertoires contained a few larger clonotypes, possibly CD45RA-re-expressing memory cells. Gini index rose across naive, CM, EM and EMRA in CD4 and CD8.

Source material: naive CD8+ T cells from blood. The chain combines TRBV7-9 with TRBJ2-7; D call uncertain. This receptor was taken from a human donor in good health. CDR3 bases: TGTGCCAGCAGCCCCACCCCGGATATCTACGAGCAGTACTTC. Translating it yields CASSPTPDIYEQYF. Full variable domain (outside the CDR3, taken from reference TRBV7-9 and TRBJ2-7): DTGVSQNPRHKITKRGQNVTFRCDPISEHNRLYWYRQTLGQGPEFLTYFQNEAQLEKSRLLSDRFSAERPKGSFSTLEIQRTEQGDSAMYLCASSPTPDIYEQYFGPGTRLTVT.